These 5 T cell receptor beta chains were all obtained from the same sample, sequenced in a study of cytomegalovirus exposure and HLA in healthy donors (dated by TCRdb to the late 2010s). Library preparation employed the immunoSEQ multiplex PCR assay. For the multiplex PCR, a mixture combining 60 forward primers for TCR Vbeta segments and 13 reverse primers for TCR Jbeta segments was used. The table was pulled from immuneACCESS by TCRdb, which kept in-frame rearrangements only. Such tables lose some clones; where checked, under half of the loss comes from unresolved V genes, and the rest has no known cause. The sample table lists 200,000 to 300,000 clones, roughly 85% of them with a count of one. Jointly, the top ten make up roughly 0.24% of the sample. Specimen: PBMCs. All receptors come from a girl aged 2 to 10 in good health and CMV-seronegative.

This rearrangement joins TRBV7-3 to TRBJ2-5; 8 positions agree with TRBD1. CDR1 and CDR2 (germline): SGHTA, FQGTGA. Germline trimming cut 2 bases from V and 5 bases from J; bases unmatched to any gene: 1. The CDR3 is 13 amino acids. CDR3 nucleotides: TGTGCCAGCAGCTTATACAGGGGGGAGACCCAGTACTTC. Its translation is CASSLYRGETQYF.

In this sample, this clone turned up a few times. The J gene is TRBJ2-1, the V gene TRBV7-6, with TRBD1 matching over 9 bases. Germline values: CDR1 SGHVS, CDR2 FNYEAQ. The CDR3 sequence is 13 residues long. V shed 5 bases and J 6 bases; nucleotides not matched to a gene: 2. CDR3 protein: CASSLGQGNEQFF. The DNA for the CDR3 is TGTGCCAGCAGCCTGGGACAGGGCAATGAGCAGTTCTTC.

The rearrangement links TRBV27 to TRBJ2-5; 9 nucleotides line up with TRBD2. The CDR3 contains 16 residues. Trimming cost V 5 bases and J 1 base; bases outside gene matches: 8. The germline gives CDR1 MNHEY, CDR2 SMNVEV (reference sequence). CDR3: CASSRLAGKGQETQYF. The CDR3 DNA is TGTGCCAGCAGTAGGCTAGCGGGAAAGGGCCAAGAGACCCAGTACTTC.

The CDR3 sequence: CASSELAGGTGELFF. The CDR3 DNA reads as TGTGCCAGCAGTGAGTTAGCGGGGGGGACCGGGGAGCTGTTTTTT. This chain uses TRBV6-1 with TRBJ2-2; 11 bases map to TRBD2. The trim removed 3 bases at V and 5 bases at J, leaving 2 bases unmatched. The CDR3 has 15 amino acids. Germline V gives CDR1 MNHNS, CDR2 SASEGT.

This sequence joins TRBV6-4 and TRBJ2-1; 11 bases are shared with TRBD2. This CDR3 is 13 amino acids long. Germline V lookup: CDR1 MRHNA, CDR2 SNTAGT. J was trimmed by 6 bases and V by 5 bases; bases with no gene match: 0. Here the CDR3 reads CASSTSGSNEQFF. Here the CDR3 DNA reads TGTGCCAGCAGTACTAGCGGGAGCAATGAGCAGTTCTTC.